Below, 14 T cell receptor beta chains from the same sample are listed, as sequenced in a study of T cells in Graves' hyperthyroidism and ophthalmopathy. TCR beta CDR3 regions were amplified from RNA transcripts. With the HTBI primer set, the TCR CDR3 went through a first round of RT-PCR. TCRdb fed the multiplex PCR reads into MiXCR, producing one record per CDR3 protein. This table holds 40,000 to 60,000 distinct CDR3 sequences, around 55% found once. The sample was peripheral blood or thyroid tissue (not recorded which). Receptors were obtained from a man aged 18 to 35 with Graves' hyperthyroidism.

This clonotype has just one count. The V and J genes are TRBV6-6 and TRBJ1-2, with 7 bases aligning to TRBD1. The J segment lost 12 bases and the V segment lost 6 bases, leaving 19 bases of the junction unmatched. From germline, CDR1 is MNHNY and CDR2 SVGAGI (reference sequence). The CDR3 consists of 15 residues. CDR3 amino acids: CASSQVRDRRFGNTF. Written as DNA, the CDR3 is TGTGCCAGCAGCCAAGTCCGGGACAGAAGGTTTGGAAACACCTTC.

In its sample, this clonotype was seen many times. The V gene is TRBV19, the J gene TRBJ2-7, with a weak D call TRBD2 (5 bases). The CDR3 has 17 amino acids. Trimming removed 6 bases at V and 6 bases at J, with 27 bases between. Germline V gene data show CDR1 as LNHDA and CDR2 as SQIVND (reference sequence). The CDR3 bases are TGTGCCAGTAGCCCATTTTATGAGGCTAGCTTCCTCATCGAGCAGTACTTC. This gives the protein CASSPFYEASFLIEQYF. Supplemented by reference TRBV19 and TRBJ2-7, the full variable domain reads DGGITQSPKYLFRKEGQNVTLSCEQNLNHDAMYWYRQDPGQGLRLIYYSQIVNDFQKGDIAEGYSVSREKKESFPLTVTSAQKNPTAFYLCASSPFYEASFLIEQYFGPGTRLTVT.

This chain joins TRBV7-6 and TRBJ2-5; perhaps D is TRBD1 or TRBD2 (5 bases each). Trimming stripped 4 bases from V and 10 bases from J, with 22 bases between. Germline V gene sequence: CDR1 SGHVS, CDR2 FNYEAQ. CDR3 length equals 15 residues. The DNA for the CDR3 is TGTGCCAGCAGCTCCGGGGCTGGCAGAGGTGGAGTCCAGTACTTC. Encoded protein: CASSSGAGRGGVQYF.

The chain recombines TRBV27 with TRBJ2-7; 9 nucleotides align to TRBD2. This CDR3 comprises 14 residues. The V segment lost 9 bases and the J segment 0 bases; nucleotides outside the gene matches: 6. Germline CDR1 and CDR2: MNHEY and SMNVEV (reference sequence). The CDR3 DNA reads TGTGCCAGTAGCGGGAGTGAGGTCTCCTACGAGCAGTACTTC. Translating gives CASSGSEVSYEQYF.

The chain recombines TRBV12-3 or TRBV12-4 with TRBJ1-1; no clear D. The CDR3 extends over 12 amino acids. Deletions cut 6 bases from V and 4 bases from J, with 9 bases between. CDR3 nucleotide sequence: TGTGCCAGCAGCTTCGGTCGCACTGAAGCTTTCTTT. This translates into CASSFGRTEAFF.

At least ten counts were recorded for this clonotype. The chain recombines TRBV4-1 with TRBJ2-3; D not certain. The V gene's germline CDR1 is MGHRA and CDR2 YSYEKL. Trimming left V 1 base short and J 2 bases short, with 7 bases between. The CDR3 has 14 amino acids. CDR3 residues: CASSQVGNTDTQYF. Here the CDR3 DNA reads TGCGCCAGCAGCCAAGTCGGAAACACAGATACGCAGTATTTT.

A remark on this clonotype: At one boundary the junction diverges from the germline segment, which might be a read error. The chain employs TRBV29-1 and TRBJ2-7, with D tentatively TRBD1 (5 bases). The CDR3 is 13 amino acids. Germline assignment: CDR1 SQVTM and CDR2 ANQGSEA. CDR3 residues: CSVLGPGKDEQYF. In DNA, the CDR3 is TGCAGCGTATTGGGCCCAGGGAAAGACGAGCAGTACTTT.

This clonotype was counted ten times or more. The gene calls are TRBV2 and TRBJ2-3, with a weak D call TRBD1 (5 bases). This CDR3 comprises 12 residues. CDR1 and CDR2 (germline): SNHLY, FYNNEI. The V and J ends lost 4 bases and 11 bases respectively, with 13 bases between them. In DNA form, the CDR3 reads TGTGCCAGCAGTGTAAGGGGAACAGGGCAGTATTTT. Translating gives CASSVRGTGQYF.

This clonotype was recorded at least ten times. The chain has TRBV20-1 and TRBJ2-2; 7 positions match TRBD2. This CDR3 comprises 15 residues. Germline CDR1 reads DFQATT; CDR2 reads SNEGSKA (reference sequence). The V gene end was trimmed by 6 bases and the J gene end by 5 bases; junction bases not matched to a gene: 12. The CDR3: CSASKGGSITGELFF. For the CDR3, the DNA is TGCAGTGCCAGTAAGGGAGGGAGCATAACCGGGGAGCTGTTTTTT.

This clonotype was seen repeatedly, ten times or more. V and J are TRBV4-2 and TRBJ1-1; 10 nucleotides match TRBD1. The germline CDR1 and CDR2 sequences are LGHNA and YNFKEQ. The CDR3 extends over 16 amino acids. The ends lost 0 bases at V and 11 bases at J; junction bases unmatched: 12. The CDR3 DNA reads TGTGCCAGCAGCCAAGATGGAGGAGGGACAGGGGTGCCGGCTTTCTTT. Protein: CASSQDGGGTGVPAFF.

Many counts were recorded for this clonotype. This rearrangement joins TRBV5-6 to TRBJ1-4, with 10 bases identical to TRBD1. Trimming took 4 bases from V and 10 from J; bases not matched to a gene: 7. Germline V lookup: CDR1 SGHDT, CDR2 YYEEEE. The CDR3 runs 14 residues. The CDR3: CASSAGTGVGKLFF. CDR3 coding DNA: TGTGCCAGCAGCGCCGGGACAGGGGTTGGAAAACTGTTTTTT.

Details on this clonotype: A much larger clonotype is one base distant, so this may be a read error. The chain has TRBV24-1 and TRBJ2-3; D gene uncertain. Trimming removed 4 bases at V and 0 bases at J, with 4 bases between. Germline values: CDR1 KGHDR, CDR2 SFDVKD. This CDR3 region has 13 residues. In nucleotides, the CDR3 is TGTGCCACCAGTGACCCTAGCACAGATACGCAGTATTTT. Amino acids: CATSDPSTDTQYF.

This clonotype came up many times. The chain uses TRBV7-9 and TRBJ1-1; D perhaps matches TRBD1 (5 bases). CDR3 length: 14 residues. CDR1 and CDR2 (germline): SEHNR, FQNEAQ (reference sequence). Trimming took 5 bases from V and 4 from J, leaving 14 bases between them. The CDR3 DNA sequence: TGTGCCAGCAGCGACAACTCAAGGGGCACTGAAGCTTTCTTT. Amino acid sequence: CASSDNSRGTEAFF.

This clonotype has ten or more counts. V and J are TRBV19 and TRBJ1-4, with TRBD1 identical over 7 bases. Trimming took 8 bases from V and 2 from J; bases not matched to a gene: 5. The CDR3 covers 14 residues. The germline V gene encodes CDR1 LNHDA and CDR2 SQIVND (reference sequence). The CDR3 DNA is TGTGCCAGTGGCTACAGGGGCACTAATGAAAAACTGTTTTTT. It yields the protein CASGYRGTNEKLFF.